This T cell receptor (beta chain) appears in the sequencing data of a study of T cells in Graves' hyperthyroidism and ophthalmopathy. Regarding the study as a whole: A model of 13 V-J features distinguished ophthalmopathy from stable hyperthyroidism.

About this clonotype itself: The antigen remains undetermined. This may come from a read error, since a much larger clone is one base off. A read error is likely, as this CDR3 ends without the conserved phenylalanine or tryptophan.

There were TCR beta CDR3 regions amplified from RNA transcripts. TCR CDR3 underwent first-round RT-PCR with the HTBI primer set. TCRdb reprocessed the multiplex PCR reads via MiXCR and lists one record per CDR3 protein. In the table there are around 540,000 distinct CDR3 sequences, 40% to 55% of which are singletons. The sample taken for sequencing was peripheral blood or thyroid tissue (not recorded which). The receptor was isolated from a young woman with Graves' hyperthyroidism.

The CDR3 region is CASSRRASDYGYTL. The CDR3 bases are TGTGCCAGCAGTAGGAGGGCTAGCGACTATGGCTACACCCTC. This chain joins TRBV2 and TRBJ1-2, with no clear D. The CDR3 totals 14 residues. V was pared by 5 bases and J by 3 bases, with 13 bases between. From germline, CDR1 is SNHLY and CDR2 FYNNEI.